Listed here is a single T cell receptor (beta chain). Its antigen is undetermined. The sample comes from a study of cytomegalovirus exposure and HLA in healthy donors. PCR involved 60 Vbeta and 13 Jbeta primers. The protocol was immunoSEQ multiplex PCR, while the TCRdb copy is restricted to in-frame clones and leaves out a portion. Among about 210,000 clones, 70% to 80% were seen once, and the ten largest hold around 14%. V trimming: 3 bases; J trimming: 6 bases; junction bases outside the gene matches: 5. This CDR3 has 14 residues. From germline, CDR1 is SGDLS and CDR2 YYNGEE. Study-wide results and limits: Presence/absence analyses supposed approximately even sequencing depth among donors.

The sequenced sample was PBMCs. The V and J genes are TRBV9 and TRBJ2-2, with 7 bases that match TRBD1. This TCR came from a woman in her 30s in good health and CMV-seropositive. CDR3 region: CASSAFTGAGELFF. The CDR3 DNA sequence: TGTGCCAGCAGCGCCTTCACAGGGGCCGGGGAGCTGTTTTTT. Complete variable domain (other parts from reference TRBV9 and TRBJ2-2): DSGVTQTPKHLITATGQRVTLRCSPRSGDLSVYWYQQSLDQGLQFLIQYYNGEERAKGNILERFSAQQFPDLHSELNLSSLELGDSALYFCASSAFTGAGELFFGEGSRLTVL.